These T cell receptor beta chains were read from a single sample in a study of blood T cell repertoires in COVID-19. Profiling relied on immunoSEQ multiplex PCR, and the TCRdb table lists in-frame clones only, not all of them. The sample has a few hundred thousand clones, roughly nine tenths seen once. The material sequenced was PBMCs or T cells enriched from blood (not recorded which). These TCRs come from a woman aged 30 to 39 who had recovered from COVID-19. The CDR3 runs from the conserved cysteine through the conserved F or W. The D gene is left open where the match is weak. Some rows mark clone size as missing; the rest say once, few, many or name a class of expanded clone.

clone_size	v_call	j_call	cdr3_length	d_call	cdr3_nt	cdr3_aa
few	TRBV7-8	TRBJ1-2	14	TRBD1	TGTGCCAGCAGCCCAGCAGGGGGCAGCTATGGCTACACCTTC	CASSPAGGSYGYTF
once	TRBV4-3	TRBJ1-5	15	TRBD1	TGCGCCAGCAGCCAAGAGTGGGACAGAAATCAGCCCCAGCATTTT	CASSQEWDRNQPQHF
-	TRBV6-4	TRBJ2-1	14	TRBD2	TGTGCCAGCAGCGTAGCGGGGGGTCGGAATGAGCAGTTCTTC	CASSVAGGRNEQFF
-	TRBV4-1	TRBJ1-5	15	-	TGCGCCAGCAGCCAAGATCAAGGAGAGAATCAGCCCCAGCATTTT	CASSQDQGENQPQHF
-	TRBV7-8	TRBJ1-5	15	TRBD1	TGTGCCAGCAGCTGGGGACAGTCTGGCGATCAGCCCCAGCATTTT	CASSWGQSGDQPQHF
-	TRBV27	TRBJ1-1	13	-	TGTGCCAGCAGTTTATCGTCGTTTTCTGAAGCTTTCTTT	CASSLSSFSEAFF
-	TRBV4-2	TRBJ1-2	16	-	TGTGCCAGCAGCACTCTCCCTGGCAGGCAGAACTATGGCTACACCTTC	CASSTLPGRQNYGYTF
-	TRBV5-1	TRBJ1-1	15	-	TGCGCCAGCAGCCATCTTTTCGAGGGGAACACTGAAGCTTTCTTT	CASSHLFEGNTEAFF
-	TRBV5-1	TRBJ1-5	15	TRBD1	TGCGCCAGCAGCTTGATGGGACAGAGCAATCAGCCCCAGCATTTT	CASSLMGQSNQPQHF
few	TRBV27	TRBJ1-2	15	-	TGTGCCAGCCTCCCTTTGGGGGCAGGTAACTATGGCTACACCTTC	CASLPLGAGNYGYTF
-	TRBV27	TRBJ1-5	12	-	TGTGCCAGCTCTCGCCCGGGGCAGCCCCAGCATTTT	CASSRPGQPQHF
-	TRBV15	TRBJ2-3	17	-	TGTGCCACCAGCAGTGGGGCGGAGAGAGCAGGAACAGATACGCAGTATTTT	CATSSGAERAGTDTQYF
-	TRBV30	TRBJ2-7	11	-	TGTGCCTGGATAGGGGGTAACGAGCAGTACTTC	CAWIGGNEQYF
-	TRBV2	TRBJ2-5	13	-	TGTGCCAGCAGTAGGAGTAAAGGCGAGACCCAGTACTTC	CASSRSKGETQYF
-	TRBV4-3	TRBJ1-4	13	TRBD1	TGCGCCAGCAGCCTCGGACAGGCCGAAAAACTGTTTTTT	CASSLGQAEKLFF
-	TRBV2	TRBJ2-5	14	-	TGTGCCAGCAGTGCAGGGCAGTACCAAGAGACCCAGTACTTC	CASSAGQYQETQYF
-	TRBV5-1	TRBJ2-5	16	TRBD2	TGCGCCAGCCACCTTGGGACTAGCGGATTACAAGAGACCCAGTACTTC	CASHLGTSGLQETQYF
once	TRBV5-1	TRBJ2-7	14	-	TGCGCCAGCAGCTTCGGGACACTTCCCTACGAGCAGTACTTC	CASSFGTLPYEQYF
-	TRBV5-6	TRBJ1-1	14	-	TGTGCCAGCAGGATACCGGGACAGAACACTGAAGCTTTCTTT	CASRIPGQNTEAFF
-	TRBV6-4	TRBJ2-1	16	-	TGTGCCAGCAGTGACCTGTCAAACCAACACCCCAATGAGCAGTTCTTC	CASSDLSNQHPNEQFF
once	TRBV9	TRBJ1-2	15	-	TGTGCCAGCAGCGTAGAAGAGATAAGTTCTAGGGGCTACACCTTC	CASSVEEISSRGYTF
-	TRBV7-9	TRBJ1-4	16	-	TGTGCCAGCAGCCCAGACAGGTCTCTAACTAATGAAAAACTGTTTTTT	CASSPDRSLTNEKLFF
-	TRBV4-2	TRBJ1-1	15	-	TGTGCCAGCAGCCCCCGGGAGGGATCGGTCACTGAAGCTTTCTTT	CASSPREGSVTEAFF
-	TRBV6-6	TRBJ1-5	15	TRBD1	TGTGCCAGCAGCAACGACAGGGGAGGGGATCAGCCCCAGCATTTT	CASSNDRGGDQPQHF
once	TRBV10-3	TRBJ1-5	15	-	TGTGCCATCAGTGAAGAGGGTACGGGCAATCAGCCCCAGCATTTT	CAISEEGTGNQPQHF
-	TRBV9	TRBJ2-7	14	TRBD1	TGTGCCAGCAGCGTAGCAGGGGGTACCTACGAGCAGTACTTC	CASSVAGGTYEQYF
once	TRBV5-4	TRBJ1-3	15	-	TGTGCCAGCAGCGTTCCAGGGGCGGGCGGAAACACCATATATTTT	CASSVPGAGGNTIYF
few	TRBV2	TRBJ2-7	13	-	TGTGCCAGCAGGCTGGACAGCTCCTACGAGCAGTACTTC	CASRLDSSYEQYF
few	TRBV7-2	TRBJ2-7	15	TRBD2	TGTGCCAGCAGCTTAGCGGGACTAATATCTGTCGAGCAGTACTTC	CASSLAGLISVEQYF
-	TRBV6-5	TRBJ1-1	13	-	TGTGCCAGCATCCCGACCAGGGGCACTGAAGCTTTCTTT	CASIPTRGTEAFF
-	TRBV7-2	TRBJ2-7	13	-	TGTGCCAGCAGCTACCTCCGAGGCTACGAGCAGTACTTC	CASSYLRGYEQYF
-	TRBV7-8	TRBJ2-1	16	TRBD2	TGTGCCAGCAGCCATCGGACTAGCGGGGTCTACAATGAGCAGTTCTTC	CASSHRTSGVYNEQFF
-	TRBV3-1/TRBV3-2	TRBJ2-5	13	TRBD1	TGTGCCAGCACCGCGACAGGGGCCGAGACCCAGTACTTC	CASTATGAETQYF
-	TRBV7-9	TRBJ1-1	16	TRBD1	TGTGCCAGCAGACCCGATGGACAGGGAGGGAACACTGAAGCTTTCTTT	CASRPDGQGGNTEAFF
-	TRBV3-1/TRBV3-2	TRBJ2-1	14	-	TGTGCCAGCAGCCCTCGGGACGGGGGTAATGAGCAGTTCTTC	CASSPRDGGNEQFF
-	TRBV12-5	TRBJ2-1	15	-	TGTGCTAGTGGACGAGCGGGCCCCACCGTGAATGAGCAGTTCTTC	CASGRAGPTVNEQFF
once	TRBV30	TRBJ1-1	12	-	TGTGCCTGTGGCAGGGCGGTCACTGAAGCTTTCTTT	CACGRAVTEAFF
-	TRBV4-1	TRBJ1-1	14	-	TGCGCCAGCAGCCTACTGACAGGGAACACTGAAGCTTTCTTT	CASSLLTGNTEAFF
-	TRBV27	TRBJ1-2	14	-	TGTGCCAGCAGTAAAGGGGGGGCTAACTATGGCTACACCTTC	CASSKGGANYGYTF
-	TRBV6-1	TRBJ2-2	13	-	TGTGCCAGCAGTGAGGGAGGGGGCGGGGAGCTGTTTTTT	CASSEGGGGELFF
-	TRBV29-1	TRBJ1-1	13	TRBD1	TGCAGCGGCACGGACAGGGTTCTCGCTGAAGCTTTCTTT	CSGTDRVLAEAFF
once	TRBV9	TRBJ2-1	16	TRBD2	TGTGCCAGCAGCGTAGGTTGGCTAGCGGGGGGTAATGAGCAGTTCTTC	CASSVGWLAGGNEQFF
once	TRBV7-2	TRBJ2-1	15	-	TGTGCCAAAACGTGGTGCGGGGTCTCCTACAATGAGCAGTTCTTC	CAKTWCGVSYNEQFF
-	TRBV13	TRBJ2-5	14	-	TGTGCCAGCAGCTATACCGCCAGCGGGTGGACCCAGTACTTC	CASSYTASGWTQYF
-	TRBV27	TRBJ1-5	16	-	TGTGCCAGCAGTTTTGCCCCCGGGGGGCCGGGTCAGCCCCAGCATTTT	CASSFAPGGPGQPQHF
-	TRBV2	TRBJ1-6	18	TRBD1	TGTGCCAGCAGTGAAAAGGCAGGGGGTCTCTCCTATAATTCACCCCTCCACTTT	CASSEKAGGLSYNSPLHF
once	TRBV5-5	TRBJ2-4	11	-	TGTGCCAGCGGGCTACCGTACATTCAGTACTTC	CASGLPYIQYF
-	TRBV7-3	TRBJ2-3	13	-	TGTGCCAGCAGCTTCACGGGGTCAGATACGCAGTATTTT	CASSFTGSDTQYF
once	TRBV29-1	TRBJ1-1	13	TRBD1	TGCAGCGTCCTGCCCGGGACAGGGACTGAAGCTTTCTTT	CSVLPGTGTEAFF
-	TRBV10-2	TRBJ2-5	14	-	TGCGCCACCTCATGGCCAGGGTCCCAAGAGACCCAGTACTTC	CATSWPGSQETQYF
-	TRBV6-5	TRBJ1-4	14	-	TGTGCCAGCAAGGAGGGTCAGATCAATGAAAAACTGTTTTTT	CASKEGQINEKLFF
-	TRBV5-1	TRBJ2-2	16	TRBD2	TGCGCCAGCAGCTCTCTAGCGGGGGCCAACACCGGGGAGCTGTTTTTT	CASSSLAGANTGELFF
-	TRBV9	TRBJ2-7	15	TRBD2	TGTGCCAGCAGCGTAGGTGGAGCGGGGGGCTACGAGCAGTACTTC	CASSVGGAGGYEQYF
-	TRBV6-5	TRBJ1-4	12	TRBD1	TGTGCCAGCACCACAGGGGATCGAAAACTGTTTTTT	CASTTGDRKLFF
once	TRBV30	TRBJ1-1	13	-	TGTGCCTGGTTCAGGGGCGGATGGACTGAAGCTTTCTTT	CAWFRGGWTEAFF
-	TRBV13	TRBJ2-5	17	TRBD2	TGTGCCAGCAGCTGGAGAGTCGGGGGGGCCACACAAGAGACCCAGTACTTC	CASSWRVGGATQETQYF